Listed below are T cell receptor beta chains from one sample, sequenced in a study of regulatory T cells in long-lasting Graves disease. TCRdb reprocessed the multiplex PCR reads with MiXCR, giving one entry per CDR3 protein. The repertoire holds roughly 610,000 distinct CDR3 sequences, with about 16% as singletons. These records were also assigned to another study, of T cells in Graves' hyperthyroidism and ophthalmopathy.

Sample: peripheral blood mononuclear cells (PBMCs), taken at new diagnosis, from a patient treated with antithyroid drugs. The source is a man aged 18 to 29 with Graves disease. The CDR3 runs from the conserved cysteine through the conserved F or W. D genes are given only for firm matches. The size of a clone is reported for some rows only, either as once, few or many, or as a class for expanded clones.

cdr3_aa cdr3_nt v_call clone_size d_call cdr3_length j_call
CASSSDEQFF TGTGCCAGTTCATCGGATGAGCAGTTCTTC TRBV19 . . 10 TRBJ2-1
CASTRRGNQPQHF TGTGCCAGTACCCGCAGGGGCAATCAGCCCCAGCATTTT TRBV28 many . 13 TRBJ1-5
CASSDWDRVYEQYF TGTGCCAGCAGTGACTGGGACAGGGTCTACGAGCAGTACTTC TRBV6-2/TRBV6-3 many TRBD1 14 TRBJ2-7
CASSLRLAGPDEQFF TGCGCCAGCAGCTTGAGACTAGCGGGGCCCGATGAGCAGTTCTTC TRBV5-1 . TRBD2 15 TRBJ2-1
CAWSVTDYGYTF TGTGCCTGGAGTGTGACAGACTATGGCTACACCTTC TRBV30 . . 12 TRBJ1-2
CANSARTSGRRTDTQYF TGTGCCAACAGTGCCCGGACTAGCGGGAGGAGGACAGATACGCAGTATTTT TRBV12-3/TRBV12-4 many TRBD2 17 TRBJ2-3
CASTTASGRLNEQFF TGTGCCAGCACCACGGCTAGCGGGAGGTTGAATGAGCAGTTCTTC TRBV6-1 few TRBD2 15 TRBJ2-1
CSAKGLAGVDEQFF TGCAGTGCCAAAGGACTAGCGGGAGTCGATGAGCAGTTCTTC TRBV20-1 many TRBD2 14 TRBJ2-1
CASSLAPTGGGETQYF TGCGCCAGCAGCTTGGCTCCGACAGGGGGCGGAGAGACCCAGTACTTC TRBV5-1 . TRBD1 16 TRBJ2-5
CASRWGLVADTQYF TGCGCCAGCAGGTGGGGACTAGTAGCGGATACGCAGTATTTT TRBV5-1 . TRBD2 14 TRBJ2-3
CASSWDRVRSEQYF TGTGCCAGCAGCTGGGACAGGGTGCGTAGCGAGCAGTACTTC TRBV7-3 . TRBD1 14 TRBJ2-7
CASSRVLAGAQSSYNEQFF TGTGCCAGCAGCCGCGTACTAGCGGGAGCCCAAAGCTCCTACAATGAGCAGTTCTTC TRBV11-3 . TRBD2 19 TRBJ2-1
CASGELRESETQYF TGTGCCAGCGGCGAATTGAGAGAGTCAGAGACCCAGTACTTC TRBV7-9 . . 14 TRBJ2-5
CASGPGLVSTDTQYF TGTGCTAGTGGACCCGGACTAGTAAGCACAGATACGCAGTATTTT TRBV12-5 many TRBD2 15 TRBJ2-3
CASSQEPRLNTEAFF TGTGCCAGCAGCCAAGAGCCCAGATTGAACACTGAAGCTTTCTTT TRBV3-1 many . 15 TRBJ1-1